The 11 T cell receptor beta chains below were found in one sample sequenced in a study of blood T cells in healthy people across ages. A second PCR, run for roughly 7 to 12 cycles, used a sample-barcoded 5' primer plus a J-beta primer mix. Via MiXCR, TCRdb re-called the 5' RACE reads, giving one row per CDR3 protein. The repertoire has around 1.5 million distinct CDR3 sequences, approximately 63% of them found once; the top ten carry roughly 7%. The material sequenced was blood. The receptors derive from a man between 18 and 29 years old in good health.

On this clonotype: At one of its ends the junction is not consistent with the germline gene, which may arise from a read error. The chain combines TRBV13 with TRBJ2-5, with no clear D. This CDR3 comprises 15 residues. CDR1 is PRHDT, CDR2 FYEKMQ, per germline (reference sequence). CDR3 DNA: TGTGCCAGCAGCTCCGAAACTCGATTTCAAGGGACCCAGTACTTC. Amino acid sequence: CASSSETRFQGTQYF.

V and J are TRBV6-1 and TRBJ2-6; 10 nucleotides align to TRBD1. Trimming removed 8 bases from V and 3 bases from J; junction bases left unmatched: 7. The CDR3 loop spans 16 amino acids. The germline CDR1 and CDR2 sequences are MNHNS and SASEGT. In nucleotides, the CDR3 is TGTGCCAGCGGGACAGGGGACTCCCTTGGGGCCAACGTCCTGACTTTC. It translates to CASGTGDSLGANVLTF.

This chain joins TRBV5-1 and TRBJ1-1; the D gene is possibly TRBD1 (5 bases). Trimming took 0 bases from V and 4 from J, leaving 16 bases between them. This CDR3 is built from 16 residues. CDR1 is SGHRS and CDR2 is YFSETQ in the germline V gene. CDR3 residues: CASSLDYGTLSTEAFF. The CDR3 coding sequence is TGCGCCAGCAGCTTGGATTACGGGACGTTGAGCACTGAAGCTTTCTTT. Supplemented by reference TRBV5-1 and TRBJ1-1, the full variable domain reads KAGVTQTPRYLIKTRGQQVTLSCSPISGHRSVSWYQQTPGQGLQFLFEYFSETQRNKGNFPGRFSGRQFSNSRSEMNVSTLELGDSALYLCASSLDYGTLSTEAFFGQGTRLTVV.

This clonotype was detected ten times or more. The rearrangement uses TRBV5-1 and TRBJ2-7; weak D call: TRBD1 (6 bases). The CDR3 is made up of 13 amino acids. The V end was cut by 5 bases, the J end by 2 bases, with 11 bases between. CDR1 and CDR2 from the germline V gene are SGHRS and YFSETQ. DNA of the CDR3: TGCGCCAGCAGTTCTCAGGGGACCTACGAGCAGTACTTC. Translation gives CASSSQGTYEQYF.

The chain is built from TRBV5-1 and TRBJ2-5; a weak D match, TRBD1 (5 bases). The CDR3 covers 15 residues. The germline gives CDR1 SGHRS, CDR2 YFSETQ. The ends were cut back, 2 bases at V and 5 bases at J, with 16 bases in the middle. This CDR3 reads CASSLGRQTYETQYF. CDR3 DNA sequence: TGCGCCAGCAGCTTAGGGCGACAGACCTATGAGACCCAGTACTTC.

The J gene is TRBJ2-7, the V gene TRBV15; a weak D match, TRBD2 (5 bases). Germline assignment: CDR1 LNHNV and CDR2 YYDKDF (reference sequence). CDR3 size: 16 residues. V lost 1 base and J 4 bases, leaving 17 bases between the germline ends. Here the CDR3 DNA reads TGTGCCACCAGCAGAGGAGCTCGCACAGCGGCGTACGAGCAGTACTTC. Its translation: CATSRGARTAAYEQYF.

V gene TRBV9 combines with J gene TRBJ2-7, with D tentatively TRBD1 or TRBD2 (6 bases each). V was clipped by 1 base and J by 4 bases, with 15 bases between them. The CDR3 is 15 residues long. Germline-derived CDR1 and CDR2 are SGDLS and YYNGEE. In nucleotides, the CDR3 is TGTGCCAGCAGCGTAAGCTCGGGGGCTTCGTACGAGCAGTACTTC. Protein sequence: CASSVSSGASYEQYF.

This sequence joins TRBV2 and TRBJ2-7, with D possibly being TRBD2 (5 bases). Germline CDR1 is SNHLY and CDR2 is FYNNEI. CDR3 length: 11 amino acids. Trimming cost V 8 bases and J 1 base, with 6 bases left between them. Here the CDR3 DNA reads TGTGCCAGCCTAGCATCCTACGAGCAGTACTTC. Amino acids: CASLASYEQYF.

This clonotype was found a few times. The chain is built from TRBV6-2 or TRBV6-3 and TRBJ1-1, with 11 bases matching TRBD1. With V trimmed by 6 bases and J by 1 base, 13 bases remained unmatched. Germline loops: CDR1 MNHEY, CDR2 SVGEGT. The CDR3 has 18 residues. This chain's CDR3 is CASSLDRGRRLENTEAFF. CDR3 coding DNA: TGTGCCAGCAGCTTGGACAGGGGGCGGCGGCTGGAGAACACTGAAGCTTTCTTT.

This sequence joins TRBV25-1 and TRBJ2-4; 8 bases agree with TRBD1. The CDR3 length is 15 residues. From germline, CDR1 is MGHDK and CDR2 SYGVNS. J gave up 6 bases and V 7 bases, and 11 bases lay outside the gene matches. CDR3 region: CASTEDRGGRNIQYF. CDR3 in DNA: TGTGCCAGCACCGAAGACAGGGGTGGTAGAAACATTCAGTACTTC.

The chain uses TRBV15 and TRBJ2-7; D gene unclear. V lost 3 bases, J lost 7 bases, and 16 bases lay in between. This CDR3 has 14 amino acids. CDR1 is LNHNV, CDR2 YYDKDF, per germline (reference sequence). CDR3 in DNA: TGTGCCACCAGCAGGGCGGCCCCAATCGTTGAGCAGTACTTC. It specifies CATSRAAPIVEQYF.